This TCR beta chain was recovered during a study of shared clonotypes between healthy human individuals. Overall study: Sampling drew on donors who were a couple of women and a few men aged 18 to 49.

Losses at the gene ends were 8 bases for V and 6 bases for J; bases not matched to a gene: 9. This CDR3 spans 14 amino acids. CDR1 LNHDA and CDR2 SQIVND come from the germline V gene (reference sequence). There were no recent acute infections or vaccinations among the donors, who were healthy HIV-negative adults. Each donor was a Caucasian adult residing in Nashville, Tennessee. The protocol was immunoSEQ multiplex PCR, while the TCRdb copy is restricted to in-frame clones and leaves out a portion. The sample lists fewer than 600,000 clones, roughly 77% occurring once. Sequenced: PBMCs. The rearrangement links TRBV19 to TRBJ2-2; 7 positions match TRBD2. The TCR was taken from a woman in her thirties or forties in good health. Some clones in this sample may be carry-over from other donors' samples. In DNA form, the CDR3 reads TGTGCCAGTGGGAGGGGACGGGCTTCCGGGGAGCTGTTTTTT. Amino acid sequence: CASGRGRASGELFF. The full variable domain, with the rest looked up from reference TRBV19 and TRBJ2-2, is DGGITQSPKYLFRKEGQNVTLSCEQNLNHDAMYWYRQDPGQGLRLIYYSQIVNDFQKGDIAEGYSVSREKKESFPLTVTSAQKNPTAFYLCASGRGRASGELFFGEGSRLTVL.